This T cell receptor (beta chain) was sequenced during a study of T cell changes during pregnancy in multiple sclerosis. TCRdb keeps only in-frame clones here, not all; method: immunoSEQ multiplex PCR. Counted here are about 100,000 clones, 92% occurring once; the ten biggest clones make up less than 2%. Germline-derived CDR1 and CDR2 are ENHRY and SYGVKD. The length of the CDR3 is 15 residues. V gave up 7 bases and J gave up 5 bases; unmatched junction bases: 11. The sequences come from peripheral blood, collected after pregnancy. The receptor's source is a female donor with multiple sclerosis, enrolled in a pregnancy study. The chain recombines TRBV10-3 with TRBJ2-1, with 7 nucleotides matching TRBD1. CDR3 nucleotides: TGTGCCATCACCGATACAGGGGAATTGGACAATGAGCAGTTCTTC. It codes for CAITDTGELDNEQFF.